Shown below are 3 T cell receptor beta chains from a single sample sequenced in a study of CD8 T cells in ankylosing spondylitis. TCRdb analysed the 5' RACE reads with MiXCR anew, one entry per CDR3 protein. The sample has approximately 110,000 distinct CDR3 sequences, around 24% seen once. The source material was synovial fluid, either unsorted or a sorted T cell fraction (not recorded which). These receptors all come from a male donor with ankylosing spondylitis.

This clonotype was seen at least ten times. The CDR3 region has the DNA TGTGCCAGCAGTGAGGTCGGGATTCATTACGAGCAGTACTTC. Protein sequence: CASSEVGIHYEQYF. This chain connects TRBV6-1 to TRBJ2-7; D possibly corresponds to TRBD2 (5 bases). V was shortened by 3 bases and J by 4 bases, with 13 bases between the two germline ends. The V gene's germline CDR1 is MNHNS and CDR2 SASEGT. The CDR3 has 14 residues.

This rearrangement joins TRBV2 to TRBJ2-5; 10 bases line up with TRBD2. Looked up from germline, CDR1 is SNHLY and CDR2 is FYNNEI. This CDR3 is 15 amino acids long. With 6 bases clipped from V and 4 bases from J, the junction kept 8 bases outside the gene matches. CDR3 loop: CASSAGLARGETQYF. The DNA for the CDR3 is TGTGCCAGCAGCGCGGGACTAGCGCGGGGAGAGACCCAGTACTTC. Full variable domain (rest looked up from reference TRBV2 and TRBJ2-5): EPEVTQTPSHQVTQMGQEVILRCVPISNHLYFYWYRQILGQKVEFLVSFYNNEISEKSEIFDDQFSVERPDGSNFTLKIRSTKLEDSAMYFCASSAGLARGETQYFGPGTRLLVL.

This chain connects TRBV12-5 to TRBJ1-5; perhaps TRBD1 as D (5 bases). The CDR3 runs to 18 residues. Germline V gives CDR1 LGHNT, CDR2 FRNRAP. The germline V and J ends were trimmed by 5 bases and 1 base, with 21 bases remaining between them. CDR3 region: CASGPTVPSGESNQPQHF. CDR3 sequence (DNA): TGTGCTAGTGGTCCCACGGTCCCGTCGGGGGAGAGCAATCAGCCCCAGCATTTT. The variable domain in full, with the rest retrieved from reference TRBV12-5 and TRBJ1-5, is DARVTQTPRHKVTEMGQEVTMRCQPILGHNTVFWYRQTMMQGLELLAYFRNRAPLDDSGMPKDRFSAEMPDATLATLKIQPSEPRDSAVYFCASGPTVPSGESNQPQHFGDGTRLSIL.